This T cell receptor beta chain originates from a study of CD8+ T cells in alopecia areata. Germline values: CDR1 SNHLY, CDR2 FYNNEI. With 5 bases removed from V and 5 bases from J, the gap between germline ends came to 4 bases. CDR3 length: 11 residues. Extraction and reverse transcription of RNA yielded cDNA as the sequencing template. Data came from immunoSEQ multiplex PCR; TCRdb stores just in-frame clones and leaves some out. The table lists 93,000 or so clones, around three fifths of them singletons, with 8% to 10% in the top ten. Whole-study results and caveats: Clonality in lesional scalp, especially alopecia totalis/universalis, exceeded that of normal scalp.

On this clone: Its antigen is not known. The same CDR3 is also encoded by other DNA sequences in this sample.

V is TRBV2 and J is TRBJ2-1; no reliable D call. This receptor was taken from a human donor in good health. The specimen was CD4+ T cells sorted from blood. CDR3 coding DNA: TGTGCCAGCAGTCCTCACAATGAGCAGTTCTTC. It specifies CASSPHNEQFF.